This entry concerns a single TCR beta chain. The authors' processing: Estimation of nucleated cell counts relied on the amplification of reference gene primers. Assay used: immunoSEQ multiplex PCR; TCRdb lists only in-frame clones, some missing. That table is the source of V, J and clone size, and D and trimming were worked out from the DNA. The table records 200,000 to 250,000 clones, 82% of them present only once. The record originates from a study of blood T cell repertoires in COVID-19. Sequencing input: peripheral blood. The source is a woman between 70 and 85 years old with acute or convalescent COVID-19.

The CDR3 DNA reads TGTGCCAGCAGCGTGGGGACAGGGGGCGTAGAGACCCAGTACTTC. Protein product: CASSVGTGGVETQYF. This chain uses TRBV9 with TRBJ2-5; 12 nucleotides agree with TRBD1. J lost 4 bases, V lost 2 bases, and 3 bases had no gene match. The CDR3 totals 15 residues. Germline CDR1 SGDLS, CDR2 YYNGEE.